The clone carrying this T cell receptor beta chain has a single count. Germline lookup yields CDR1 GTSNPN and CDR2 SVGIG (reference sequence). This CDR3 contains 14 residues. The V end lost 2 bases, the J end lost 0 bases, and 10 bases lay between the germline ends. The data belong to a study of blood T cell repertoires in COVID-19. Study-wide background: The study drew acute and convalescent COVID-19 samples from the United States, Italy and Spain. T cells, B-cell-depleted T cells, or PBMCs provided the cDNA or gDNA that served as material.

Under the authors' procedure: Amplification from reference gene primers served as the basis for estimated nucleated cell counts. TCRdb keeps only in-frame clones here, not all; method: immunoSEQ multiplex PCR. V and J calls and clone size are copied from that table; D and trimming were computed from the DNA. The sample lists 70,000 to 100,000 clones; 90% were seen once. The sequenced sample was peripheral blood. V usage is TRBV30 and J usage is TRBJ1-1; D may be TRBD1 (5 bases). The receptor was derived from a man in his 60s with acute or convalescent COVID-19. CDR3 loop: CAWSSGVMNTEAFF. The CDR3 region has the DNA TGTGCCTGGAGTTCGGGGGTTATGAACACTGAAGCTTTCTTT.